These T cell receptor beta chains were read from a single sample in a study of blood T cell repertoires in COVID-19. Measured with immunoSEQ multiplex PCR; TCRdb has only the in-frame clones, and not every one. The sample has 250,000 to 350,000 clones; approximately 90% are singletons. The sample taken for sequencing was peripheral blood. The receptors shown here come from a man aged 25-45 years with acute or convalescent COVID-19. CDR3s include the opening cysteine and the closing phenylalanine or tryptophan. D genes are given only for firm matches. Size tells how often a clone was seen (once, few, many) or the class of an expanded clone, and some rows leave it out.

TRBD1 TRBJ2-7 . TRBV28 CASTRDRSVSEQYF TGTGCCAGCACAAGGGACAGGAGTGTCAGCGAGCAGTACTTC
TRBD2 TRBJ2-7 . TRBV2 CASSLLAGAGEQYF TGTGCCAGCAGTTTGCTAGCGGGAGCAGGCGAGCAGTACTTC
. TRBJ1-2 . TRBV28 CASSLGGRTYGYTF TGTGCCAGCAGTTTGGGGGGTAGGACCTATGGCTACACCTTC
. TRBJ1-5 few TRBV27 CASSATGNQPQHF TGTGCCAGCAGCGCCACAGGGAATCAGCCCCAGCATTTT
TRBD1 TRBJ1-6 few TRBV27 CASSFSETGFNSPLHF TGTGCCAGCAGTTTCTCAGAGACAGGGTTTAATTCACCCCTCCACTTT
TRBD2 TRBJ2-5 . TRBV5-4 CASSLNPSGRIETQYF TGTGCCAGCAGCTTAAATCCCAGCGGGAGAATAGAGACCCAGTACTTC
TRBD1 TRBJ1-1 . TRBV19 CASSAGGYAEAFF TGTGCCAGTAGTGCAGGGGGATACGCTGAAGCTTTCTTT
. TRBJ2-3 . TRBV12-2 CASRLAPLTGVGYCTDTQYF TGTGCAAGTCGCTTAGCGCCTCTTACGGGAGTAGGTTACTGCACAGATACGCAGTATTTT
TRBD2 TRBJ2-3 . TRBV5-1 CASSPAGDTDTQYF TGCGCCAGCAGCCCAGCGGGGGACACAGATACGCAGTATTTT
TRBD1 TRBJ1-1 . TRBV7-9 CASSSRNRAPGQGNTEAFF TGTGCCAGCAGCTCCCGCAATCGGGCGCCGGGACAGGGGAACACTGAAGCTTTCTTT
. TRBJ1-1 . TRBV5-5 CASSVNMNTEAFF TGTGCCAGCAGCGTCAACATGAACACTGAAGCTTTCTTT
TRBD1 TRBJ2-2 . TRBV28 CASSLFGQGYTGELFF TGTGCCAGCAGTTTGTTTGGACAGGGGTACACCGGGGAGCTGTTTTTT
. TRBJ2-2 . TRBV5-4 CASSPTPPGELFF TGTGCCAGCAGCCCAACACCCCCCGGGGAGCTGTTTTTT
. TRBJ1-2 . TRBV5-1 CASSLVMAWSGYTF TGCGCCAGCAGCTTGGTAATGGCCTGGTCCGGCTACACCTTC
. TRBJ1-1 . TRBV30 CAWSVLTEAFF TGTGCCTGGAGTGTACTCACTGAAGCTTTCTTT
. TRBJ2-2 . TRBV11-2 CASSLLLERTGELFF TGTGCCAGCAGCTTACTACTAGAGAGGACCGGGGAGCTGTTTTTT
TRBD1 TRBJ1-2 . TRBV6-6 CASREPGQGDYGYTF TGTGCCAGCAGGGAACCGGGACAGGGGGACTATGGCTACACCTTC
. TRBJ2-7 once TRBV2 CASSENSPRQSNEQYF TGTGCCAGCAGTGAAAATTCTCCGAGGCAAAGCAACGAGCAGTACTTC
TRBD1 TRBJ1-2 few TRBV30 CAWSVDRGLYGYTF TGTGCCTGGAGTGTCGACAGGGGGCTTTATGGCTACACCTTC
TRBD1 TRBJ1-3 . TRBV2 CASSPDRVSGNTIYF TGTGCCAGCAGCCCCGACAGGGTCTCTGGAAACACCATATATTTT
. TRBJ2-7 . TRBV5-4 CASSPVGGASYEQYF TGTGCCAGCAGTCCCGTGGGGGGTGCCTCCTACGAGCAGTACTTC
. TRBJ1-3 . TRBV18 CASSPTGSSGNTIYF TGTGCCAGCTCACCAACAGGGAGCTCTGGAAACACCATATATTTT
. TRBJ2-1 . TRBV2 CASNAPPGSYNEQFF TGTGCCAGCAATGCCCCCCCGGGCTCCTACAATGAGCAGTTCTTC
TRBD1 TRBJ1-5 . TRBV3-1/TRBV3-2 CASSLGQMVGQPQHF TGTGCCAGCAGCCTGGGACAGATGGTAGGACAGCCCCAGCATTTT
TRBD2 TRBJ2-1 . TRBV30 CACSGTSGGSSYNEQFF TGTGCCTGTTCCGGGACTAGCGGGGGTAGCTCCTACAATGAGCAGTTCTTC
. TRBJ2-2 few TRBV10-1 CASSGQRDTGELFF TGCGCCAGCAGCGGCCAGCGTGACACCGGGGAGCTGTTTTTT
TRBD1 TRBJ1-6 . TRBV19 CASIPPSGDRVPSLHF TGTGCCAGTATCCCACCAAGCGGGGACAGGGTTCCATCCCTCCACTTT
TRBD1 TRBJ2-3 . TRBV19 CASSLRDRGRTDTQYF TGTGCCAGTAGTCTCCGGGACAGGGGGAGAACAGATACGCAGTATTTT
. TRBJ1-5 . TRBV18 CASSATENQPQHF TGTGCCAGCTCAGCAACAGAAAATCAGCCCCAGCATTTT
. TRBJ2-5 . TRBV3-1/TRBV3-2 CASTKGHTETQYF TGTGCCAGCACCAAGGGACATACAGAGACCCAGTACTTC
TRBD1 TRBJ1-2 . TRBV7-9 CASSIRGGQGSYTF TGTGCCAGCAGCATCCGAGGGGGACAGGGGAGCTACACCTTC
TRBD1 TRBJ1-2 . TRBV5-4 CASSLRTGDYGYTF TGTGCCAGCAGCCTAAGGACAGGGGATTATGGCTACACCTTC
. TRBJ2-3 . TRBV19 CASSMQGPTDTQYF TGTGCCAGTAGTATGCAGGGGCCGACAGATACGCAGTATTTT
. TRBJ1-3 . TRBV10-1 CASSEGGTGNTIYF TGCGCCAGCAGTGAAGGAGGGACTGGAAACACCATATATTTT
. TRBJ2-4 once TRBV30 CAWGHRVRKYF TGTGCCTGGGGACACAGGGTACGAAAATACTTC
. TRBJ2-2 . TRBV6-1 CASSEARRLNTGELFF TGTGCCAGCAGTGAAGCGCGGAGACTTAACACCGGGGAGCTGTTTTTT
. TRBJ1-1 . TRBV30 CAWSNGQMNTEAFF TGTGCCTGGAGTAACGGACAGATGAACACTGAAGCTTTCTTT
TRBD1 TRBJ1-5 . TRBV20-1 CSASRTGGYQPQHF TGCAGTGCTAGTAGGACAGGGGGCTATCAGCCCCAGCATTTT
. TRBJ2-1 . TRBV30 CAWSVMRFNEQFF TGTGCCTGGAGTGTAATGAGGTTCAATGAGCAGTTCTTC
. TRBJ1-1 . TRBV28 CASSPDSQRAFF TGTGCCAGCAGCCCGGACAGTCAACGTGCTTTCTTT
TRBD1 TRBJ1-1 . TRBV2 CASTGQGRRSEAFF TGTGCCAGCACGGGACAGGGTAGGAGGAGTGAAGCTTTCTTT
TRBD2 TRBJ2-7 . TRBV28 CASSLLGGGTSYEQYF TGTGCCAGCAGTTTACTTGGGGGAGGGACCTCCTACGAGCAGTACTTC
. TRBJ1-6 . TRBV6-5 CASSYSPRSYNSPLHF TGTGCCAGCAGTTACTCCCCACGGAGCTATAATTCACCCCTCCACTTT
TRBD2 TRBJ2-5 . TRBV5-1 CASRASGTVETQYF TGCGCCAGCAGAGCTAGCGGGACAGTTGAGACCCAGTACTTC
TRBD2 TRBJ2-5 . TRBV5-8 CASSLAASGGGREETQYF TGTGCCAGCAGCTTGGCGGCTAGCGGAGGAGGGCGGGAAGAGACCCAGTACTTC
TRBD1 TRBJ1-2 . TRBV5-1 CASSSRTGAGGYTF TGCGCCAGCAGCTCCCGAACAGGGGCAGGTGGCTACACCTTC
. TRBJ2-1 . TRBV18 CASSPPTTSSYNEQFF TGTGCCAGCTCACCCCCCACGACAAGCTCCTACAATGAGCAGTTCTTC
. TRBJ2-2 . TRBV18 CASSPSTGELFF TGTGCCAGCTCACCCTCCACCGGGGAGCTGTTTTTT
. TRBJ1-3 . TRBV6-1 CASSEKFRTIYF TGTGCCAGCAGTGAAAAATTCAGAACCATATATTTT
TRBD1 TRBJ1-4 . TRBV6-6 CASSYGDRVYEKLFF TGTGCCAGCAGTTACGGGGACAGGGTTTATGAAAAACTGTTTTTT